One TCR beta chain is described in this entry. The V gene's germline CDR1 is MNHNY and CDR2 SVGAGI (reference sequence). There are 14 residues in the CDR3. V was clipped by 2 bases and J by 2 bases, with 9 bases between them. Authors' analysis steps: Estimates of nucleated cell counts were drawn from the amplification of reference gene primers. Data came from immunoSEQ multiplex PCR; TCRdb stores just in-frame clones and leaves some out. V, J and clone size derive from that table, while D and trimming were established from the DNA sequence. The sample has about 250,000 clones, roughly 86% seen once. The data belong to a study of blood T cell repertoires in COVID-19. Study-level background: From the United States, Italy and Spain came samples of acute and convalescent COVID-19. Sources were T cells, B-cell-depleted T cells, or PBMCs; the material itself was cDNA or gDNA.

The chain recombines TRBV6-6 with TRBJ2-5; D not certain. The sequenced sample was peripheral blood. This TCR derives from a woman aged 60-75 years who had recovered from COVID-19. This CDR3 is CASSYDGQQETQYF. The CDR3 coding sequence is TGTGCCAGCAGTTACGATGGTCAGCAAGAGACCCAGTACTTC.